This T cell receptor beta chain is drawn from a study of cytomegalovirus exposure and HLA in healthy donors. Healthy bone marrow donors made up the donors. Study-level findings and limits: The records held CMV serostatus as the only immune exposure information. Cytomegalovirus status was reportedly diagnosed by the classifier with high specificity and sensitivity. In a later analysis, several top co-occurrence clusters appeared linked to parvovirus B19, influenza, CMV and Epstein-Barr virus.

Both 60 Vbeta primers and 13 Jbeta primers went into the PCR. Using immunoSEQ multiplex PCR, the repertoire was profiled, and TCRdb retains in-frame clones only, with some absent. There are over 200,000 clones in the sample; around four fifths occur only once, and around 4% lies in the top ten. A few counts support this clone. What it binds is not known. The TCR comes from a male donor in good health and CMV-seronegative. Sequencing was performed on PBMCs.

The CDR3 is CASSRSAFF. As DNA, the CDR3 is TGTGCCAGCAGCCGGTCCGCTTTCTTT. The J gene is TRBJ1-1, the V gene TRBV27; no reliable D call. V lost 6 bases and J 11 bases, leaving 7 bases between the germline ends. CDR3 size: 9 residues. Germline CDR1 is MNHEY and CDR2 is SMNVEV (reference sequence).